The 10 T cell receptor beta chains below all came from one sample that was sequenced in a study of T-cell reconstitution after alpha-beta-depleted transplantation in children. Unique molecular identifiers were used to barcode this TCRbeta library. TCRdb itself ran the PCR reads through MiXCR, one entry per CDR3 protein. The sample consists of approximately 270,000 distinct CDR3 sequences, around 25% of them appearing once. Sequencing used PBMCs, mostly from graft donor cells, obtained 360 days after TCRalphabeta/CD19-depleted stem cell transplant. These receptors originate from a female patient between 2 and 15 years old who had a stem cell transplant for congenital amegakaryocytic thrombocytopenia, so the T cells may come from the graft donor.

This clonotype turned up a few times. This sequence joins TRBV5-6 and TRBJ2-1, with 7 nucleotides matching TRBD1. V lost 4 bases and J lost 3; bases outside the gene matches: 10. CDR3 length equals 16 residues. Germline V gives CDR1 SGHDT, CDR2 YYEEEE. The CDR3 DNA reads as TGTGCCAGCAGCCAGACCGGGACAGTCAACTACAATGAGCAGTTCTTC. The encoded protein is CASSQTGTVNYNEQFF.

The chain couples TRBV5-1 to TRBJ2-3, with D perhaps TRBD1 (6 bases). Germline CDR1 reads SGHRS; CDR2 reads YFSETQ. The V and J ends lost 0 bases and 5 bases respectively, with 10 bases between them. This CDR3 has 14 residues. CDR3 loop: CASSLVAGEDTQYF. The CDR3 nucleotides are TGCGCCAGCAGCTTGGTGGCAGGGGAAGATACGCAGTATTTT.

This clonotype has just a few counts. V usage is TRBV20-1 and J usage is TRBJ2-7; 7 nucleotides align to TRBD2. V gave up 0 bases and J gave up 2 bases; unmatched junction bases: 13. The CDR3 covers 17 residues. Germline CDR1 and CDR2: DFQATT and SNEGSKA (reference sequence). CDR3 in DNA: TGCAGTGCTAGAGATTTGCCTGCGGCGGGAGCCACCTACGAGCAGTACTTC. This translates into CSARDLPAAGATYEQYF.

This chain joins TRBV4-2 and TRBJ2-7; D is ambiguous. Germline V CDR1 and CDR2: LGHNA, YNFKEQ. Trimming stripped 3 bases from V and 5 bases from J, with 5 bases between. The CDR3 runs 11 residues. The CDR3: CASSQEDEQYF. The CDR3 DNA follows: TGTGCCAGCAGCCAGGAAGACGAGCAGTACTTC.

The chain couples TRBV30 to TRBJ2-7; D unclear. Per the germline V gene, CDR1 is GTSNPN and CDR2 is SVGIG (reference sequence). Trimming took 4 bases from V and 4 from J, leaving 11 bases between them. The CDR3 covers 12 residues. The CDR3 loop reads CAWNQKPYEQYF. The CDR3 nucleotides are TGTGCCTGGAACCAAAAGCCGTACGAGCAGTACTTC.

The chain recombines TRBV20-1 with TRBJ2-7; 10 bases agree with TRBD2. The CDR3 covers 15 residues. Trimming removed 0 bases from V and 5 bases from J; junction bases left unmatched: 7. Germline CDR1 DFQATT, CDR2 SNEGSKA (reference sequence). CDR3 in amino acids: CSAREASGSINEQYF. Written as DNA, the CDR3 is TGCAGTGCTAGAGAGGCTAGCGGGAGTATCAACGAGCAGTACTTC.

The CDR3 coding sequence is TGTGCCAGCAGCTACCTGACACTAGTTGGGCAGTTCTTC. Translation: CASSYLTLVGQFF. The chain links TRBV7-9 to TRBJ2-1; a possible D gene is TRBD2 (5 bases). The germline V gene has CDR1 SEHNR and CDR2 FQNEAQ (reference sequence). Trimming left V 4 bases short and J 12 bases short, with 16 bases between. This CDR3 spans 13 amino acids.

The gene calls are TRBV10-3 and TRBJ2-1; 13 positions agree with TRBD2. Trimming took 2 bases from V and 7 from J; bases not matched to a gene: 5. The germline gives CDR1 ENHRY, CDR2 SYGVKD. The CDR3 has 16 amino acids. CDR3 nucleotide sequence: TGTGCCATCAGTGAGGGGGGACTAGCGGGGTTGAATGAGCAGTTCTTC. This sequence encodes CAISEGGLAGLNEQFF.

This chain joins TRBV7-2 and TRBJ2-3; either TRBD1 or TRBD2 may fit D (5 bases each). CDR3 length: 15 amino acids. V was cut by 2 bases and J by 6 bases, with 15 bases left in between. CDR1 is SGHTA and CDR2 is FQGNSA in the germline V gene. This chain's CDR3 is CASSLWGRPADTQYF. CDR3 sequence (DNA): TGTGCCAGCAGCTTATGGGGACGGCCCGCGGATACGCAGTATTTT. Full variable domain (outside the CDR3, taken from reference TRBV7-2 and TRBJ2-3): GAGVSQSPSNKVTEKGKDVELRCDPISGHTALYWYRQSLGQGLEFLIYFQGNSAPDKSGLPSDRFSAERTGGSVSTLTIQRTQQEDSAVYLCASSLWGRPADTQYFGPGTRLTVL.

The chain has TRBV11-3 and TRBJ2-3; 7 bases line up with TRBD2. V was pared by 1 base and J by 0 bases, with 22 bases of the junction left unmatched. CDR1 and CDR2 from the germline V gene are SGHNT and YENEEA. The CDR3 has 22 residues. DNA of the CDR3: TGTGCCAGCAGCTTAGGTAGATGGGCTAGCGGAATCGCCGCGCAAAGCACAGATACGCAGTATTTT. This encodes CASSLGRWASGIAAQSTDTQYF.